In this sample, the clone carrying this TCR beta chain turned up once. These data come from a study of T cell changes during pregnancy in multiple sclerosis. Sequencing was performed with immunoSEQ multiplex PCR; in TCRdb, only in-frame clones are kept and a portion is missing. The sample lists around 73,000 clones; around 94% were seen once. The CDR3 is 14 amino acids. Germline V gene lookup returns CDR1 LNHDA and CDR2 SQIVND (reference sequence). The junction had 6 bases not matched to a gene; V was cut back by 5 bases and J by 8 bases. This rearrangement joins TRBV19 to TRBJ2-4; 10 bases align to TRBD1. The source material was peripheral blood, sampled in the third trimester of pregnancy. This receptor was obtained from a female donor in good health, enrolled as a control in a pregnancy study. DNA for the CDR3: TGTGCCAGTAGTCTCGGACAGGGGGGAGACATTCAGTACTTC. Its protein is CASSLGQGGDIQYF.